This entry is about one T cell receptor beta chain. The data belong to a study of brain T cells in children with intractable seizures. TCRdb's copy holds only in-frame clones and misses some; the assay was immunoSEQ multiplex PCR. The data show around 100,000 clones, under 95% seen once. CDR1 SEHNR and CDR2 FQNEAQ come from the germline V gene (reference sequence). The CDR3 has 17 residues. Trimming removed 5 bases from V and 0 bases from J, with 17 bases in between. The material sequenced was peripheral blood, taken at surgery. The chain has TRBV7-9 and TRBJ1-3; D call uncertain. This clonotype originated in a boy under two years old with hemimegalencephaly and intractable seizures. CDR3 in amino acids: CASSPHRVSASGNTIYF. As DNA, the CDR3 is TGTGCCAGCAGCCCCCATCGGGTTTCGGCCTCTGGAAACACCATATATTTT.